Below are 13 T cell receptor beta chains sequenced from a single sample in a study of shared clonotypes between healthy human individuals. Positively selected for CCR7, the CD45RO-negative cells used as naive CD8 cells excluded terminally differentiated effector memory CD45RA+ cells. Sequencing was performed with immunoSEQ multiplex PCR; in TCRdb, only in-frame clones are kept and a portion is missing. The sample lists nearly 600,000 clones, just under 97% occurring once. Material for sequencing was naive CD8+ T cells sorted from blood. These TCRs come from a woman under 40 in good health.

This rearrangement joins TRBV4-1 to TRBJ2-1; 12 bases match TRBD2. This CDR3 has 21 residues. Per germline, CDR1 MGHRA and CDR2 YSYEKL. J lost 6 bases, V lost 0 bases, and 18 bases had no gene match. The CDR3 nucleotides read TGCGCCAGCAGCCAAGACTGGCGGCCTAGCGGGAGGGCCGCGGTAGGCAATGAGCAGTTCTTC. This gives the protein CASSQDWRPSGRAAVGNEQFF.

The J gene is TRBJ2-7, the V gene TRBV30; D gene ambiguous. The CDR3 contains 11 residues. Trimming stripped 8 bases from V and 0 bases from J, with 8 bases between. Germline V CDR1 and CDR2: GTSNPN, SVGIG (reference sequence). The CDR3 is CALYSSYEQYF. In nucleotides, the CDR3 is TGTGCCCTTTACAGCTCCTACGAGCAGTACTTC.

The chain uses TRBV28 and TRBJ2-7, with 8 bases lining up with TRBD2. CDR3 length: 15 amino acids. Germline-derived CDR1 and CDR2 are MDHEN and SYDVKM. The V gene end was trimmed by 6 bases and the J gene end by 3 bases; junction bases not matched to a gene: 10. The CDR3 nucleotides are TGTGCCAGCAGCACATTAGCGGGGAGCAGCTACGAGCAGTACTTC. This encodes CASSTLAGSSYEQYF. Together with reference TRBV28 and TRBJ2-7, the CDR3 gives the full variable domain: DVKVTQSSRYLVKRTGEKVFLECVQDMDHENMFWYRQDPGLGLRLIYFSYDVKMKEKGDIPEGYSVSREKKERFSLILESASTNQTSMYLCASSTLAGSSYEQYFGPGTRLTVT.

The rearrangement joins TRBV6-1 to TRBJ1-5, with D tentatively TRBD1 (6 bases). Deletions cut 5 bases from V and 5 bases from J, with 10 bases between. CDR3 length: 13 residues. The germline V gene has CDR1 MNHNS and CDR2 SASEGT. Here the CDR3 DNA reads TGTGCCAGCAGTCAGGGGTCCGATCAGCCCCAGCATTTT. Translated: CASSQGSDQPQHF.

The J gene is TRBJ2-1, the V gene TRBV6-4; D not certain. Germline V gene lookup returns CDR1 MRHNA and CDR2 SNTAGT. V was pared by 2 bases and J by 3 bases, with 11 bases between. The CDR3 sequence is 15 residues long. The chain's CDR3 is CASSDGRNNYNEQFF. In DNA, the CDR3 is TGTGCCAGCAGTGACGGGCGGAACAACTACAATGAGCAGTTCTTC.

The chain is built from TRBV10-1 and TRBJ2-2; weak D call: TRBD1 (5 bases). This CDR3 is 15 amino acids long. Germline assignment: CDR1 WNHNN and CDR2 SYGVQD (reference sequence). V gave up 2 bases and J gave up 2 bases, with 9 bases separating them. The CDR3 sequence is CASSERGPNTGELFF. CDR3 nucleotides: TGCGCCAGCAGTGAGAGGGGCCCTAACACCGGGGAGCTGTTTTTT.

This clone was detected once. CDR3 DNA: TGCGCCAGCAGGACGTCTGGGGCCAAAGGTGAAGCTTTCTTT. This gives the protein CASRTSGAKGEAFF. The chain employs TRBV5-1 and TRBJ1-1, with D maybe TRBD1 (5 bases). The CDR3 has 14 residues. Trimming took 5 bases from V and 7 from J, leaving 18 bases between them. Per germline, CDR1 SGHRS and CDR2 YFSETQ.

This chain uses TRBV27 with TRBJ2-5; TRBD2 agrees at 7 bases. This CDR3 spans 18 amino acids. Germline-derived CDR1 and CDR2 are MNHEY and SMNVEV (reference sequence). V lost 0 bases to trimming and J lost 5 bases; unmatched junction nucleotides: 15. The CDR3 reads CASSLSGFVGGPYETQYF. In nucleotides, the CDR3 is TGTGCCAGCAGTTTATCCGGGTTTGTGGGAGGGCCTTACGAGACCCAGTACTTC.

The chain links TRBV7-9 to TRBJ2-2, with 7 bases aligning to TRBD1. CDR3 length: 16 amino acids. Germline V gene sequence: CDR1 SEHNR, CDR2 FQNEAQ (reference sequence). Trimming removed 3 bases from V and 0 bases from J; junction bases left unmatched: 4. CDR3 DNA: TGTGCCAGCAGCTTCCAGACAGGGACGAACACCGGGGAGCTGTTTTTT. This sequence encodes CASSFQTGTNTGELFF.

This CDR3 reads CASSQDLGRGNEQFF. CDR3 coding DNA: TGCGCCAGCAGCCAAGATTTAGGCAGGGGCAATGAGCAGTTCTTC. The chain uses TRBV4-1 and TRBJ2-1; weak D call: TRBD1 (6 bases). The CDR3 is 15 residues long. CDR1 and CDR2 from the germline V gene are MGHRA and YSYEKL. V shed 0 bases and J shed 6 bases, with 12 bases lying between them.

The J gene is TRBJ1-3, the V gene TRBV28, with D maybe TRBD1 (6 bases). Germline values: CDR1 MDHEN, CDR2 SYDVKM. The CDR3 is 18 amino acids. Trimming shortened V by 3 bases and J by 0 bases, and 18 bases separated the two germline ends. The DNA for the CDR3 is TGTGCCAGCAGTTTTGGTGTAAAGGGACAAAGCTCTGGAAACACCATATATTTT. Translation: CASSFGVKGQSSGNTIYF.

This chain joins TRBV2 and TRBJ2-2; a possible D gene is TRBD2 (6 bases). The ends were cut back, 4 bases at V and 2 bases at J, with 17 bases in the middle. This CDR3 has 17 amino acids. Germline V gene data show CDR1 as SNHLY and CDR2 as FYNNEI. The CDR3 spells CASSVEIEAGNTGELFF. CDR3 nucleotide sequence: TGTGCCAGCAGTGTAGAAATCGAGGCGGGAAACACCGGGGAGCTGTTTTTT.

This clone was seen only once. The CDR3 region has the DNA TGCGCCAGCAGTTTCGGGACAGGGCTTAATGAAAAACTGTTTTTT. Its translation is CASSFGTGLNEKLFF. The chain is built from TRBV5-1 and TRBJ1-4; 9 bases are shared with TRBD1. CDR1 is SGHRS, CDR2 YFSETQ, per germline. Trimming at V came to 5 bases and at J to 4 bases, leaving 6 bases not matched to a gene. This CDR3 contains 15 residues.